Shown below are 9 T cell receptor beta chains from a single sample sequenced in a study of blood T cells in healthy people across ages. The authors ran a second PCR of about 6 to 11 cycles using a sample-barcoded 5' primer and a J-beta primer mix. In TCRdb, the 5' RACE reads were re-called with MiXCR into one record per CDR3 protein. The sample includes over a million distinct CDR3 sequences, roughly 43% of them seen just once. Sequencing input: blood. Source of these receptors: a woman under 30 in good health.

This chain links TRBV5-6 with TRBJ2-1; D might be TRBD1 (5 bases). Germline values: CDR1 SGHDT, CDR2 YYEEEE. This CDR3 is 14 amino acids long. Trimming shortened V by 2 bases and J by 4 bases, and 10 bases separated the two germline ends. The chain's CDR3 is CASSFPGPYNEQFF. The DNA for the CDR3 is TGTGCCAGCAGCTTCCCAGGGCCTTACAATGAGCAGTTCTTC. Drawing the rest from reference TRBV5-6 and TRBJ2-1, the complete variable domain is DAGVTQSPTHLIKTRGQQVTLRCSPKSGHDTVSWYQQALGQGPQFIFQYYEEEERQRGNFPDRFSGHQFPNYSSELNVNALLLGDSALYLCASSFPGPYNEQFFGPGTRLTVL.

This clonotype was detected only a few times. This chain joins TRBV9 and TRBJ1-1; 9 nucleotides align to TRBD1. With 3 bases clipped from V and 5 bases from J, the junction kept 8 bases outside the gene matches. The CDR3 loop spans 15 amino acids. Germline CDR1 reads SGDLS; CDR2 reads YYNGEE. The CDR3 nucleotides read TGTGCCAGCAGCGAGAGGTGGGGACAGGGAACTGAAGCTTTCTTT. Its protein is CASSERWGQGTEAFF.

This clonotype showed up just once. V gene TRBV30 combines with J gene TRBJ1-6; D is ambiguous. The CDR3 consists of 15 residues. Germline-derived CDR1 and CDR2 are GTSNPN and SVGIG (reference sequence). Trimming took off 0 bases at V and 6 bases at J, with 12 bases between the two ends. CDR3 sequence reads: CAWSVRGVPNSPLHF. The CDR3 region has the DNA TGTGCCTGGAGTGTAAGAGGAGTTCCTAATTCACCCCTCCACTTT.

This chain links TRBV7-2 with TRBJ1-1; D may be TRBD1 (6 bases). The CDR3 is 15 amino acids. Germline CDR1 SGHTA, CDR2 FQGNSA. Trimming pared 5 bases from V and 5 bases from J, leaving 18 bases between. The CDR3 DNA reads TGTGCCAGCAGCAAACAACAGGGAGTGGGTACTGAAGCTTTCTTT. Amino acid sequence: CASSKQQGVGTEAFF.

This rearrangement joins TRBV6-2 or TRBV6-3 to TRBJ1-2; D may be TRBD1 (5 bases). This CDR3 is built from 16 residues. Trimming shortened V by 5 bases and J by 4 bases, and 20 bases separated the two germline ends. Germline lookup yields CDR1 MNHEY and CDR2 SVGEGT. This CDR3 reads CASSPLPGPRGYGYTF. CDR3 DNA sequence: TGTGCCAGCAGTCCGCTCCCGGGACCCCGTGGCTATGGCTACACCTTC.

This clonotype was seen a few times. The chain joins TRBV27 to TRBJ1-2; possibly TRBD1 for D (5 bases). CDR1 is MNHEY, CDR2 SMNVEV, per germline (reference sequence). V was shortened by 6 bases and J by 8 bases, with 22 bases between the two germline ends. CDR3 size: 15 residues. CDR3 sequence (DNA): TGTGCCAGCAGGGCCCGACAGCATTCCCTAGGGGGCTACACCTTC. Its protein product is CASRARQHSLGGYTF.

This clonotype has just one count. CDR3 nucleotides: TGTGCCAGCAGTCGAGTTGGGACAGGGAAAATCAAGCTCTATGGCTACACCTTC. Residues: CASSRVGTGKIKLYGYTF. This chain connects TRBV28 to TRBJ1-2, with 9 bases matching TRBD1. The V gene end was trimmed by 5 bases and the J gene end by 4 bases; junction bases not matched to a gene: 17. The germline gives CDR1 MDHEN, CDR2 SYDVKM. The CDR3 runs 18 residues.

CDR3 coding DNA: TGTGCCAGCAGGGGCCACTCTGGAAACACCATATATTTT. Protein sequence: CASRGHSGNTIYF. V gene TRBV27 combines with J gene TRBJ1-3; D unclear. This CDR3 has 13 amino acids. The V gene lost 6 bases and the J gene lost 0 bases, with 6 bases spanning the gap. Germline V gene data show CDR1 as MNHEY and CDR2 as SMNVEV (reference sequence).

V usage is TRBV7-2 and J usage is TRBJ2-3; TRBD2 agrees at 8 bases. CDR3 size: 16 residues. Germline CDR1 and CDR2: SGHTA and FQGNSA. J was trimmed by 5 bases and V by 1 base; bases with no gene match: 8. CDR3 region: CASSLGAGVSRDTQYF. The CDR3 DNA follows: TGTGCCAGCAGCTTAGGAGCGGGAGTGTCACGAGATACGCAGTATTTT.